This TCR beta chain came from a study of regulatory T cells in long-lasting Graves disease. Study conclusions and caveats: When disease was persistent, TRBV28, TRBJ1-2 and TRBJ2-5 were the favored segments.

Researchers made TCR beta libraries by using iRepertoire HTBI primers and running Arm-PCR on CDR3 regions. TCRdb analysed the multiplex PCR reads with MiXCR anew, one entry per CDR3 protein. The table shows hundreds of thousands of distinct CDR3 sequences, with less than 25% occurring only once. The time point here: persistent/refractory GD, antithyroid drugs over 5 years with positive TRAb. The TCR library was made from RNA that had been extracted from PBMCs in TRIzol. EDTA tubes were used for drawing approximately 9 milliliters of peripheral blood. In this sample, this clonotype turned up many times. Its cognate antigen is unknown. Germline V lookup: CDR1 MDHEN, CDR2 SYDVKM. The ends were cut back, 2 bases at V and 3 bases at J, with 11 bases in the middle. The CDR3 contains 15 residues.

This TCR derives from a female donor with Graves disease. Specimen: peripheral blood mononuclear cells (PBMCs), collected when the disease was refractory, from a patient treated with antithyroid drugs. V is TRBV28 and J is TRBJ1-5, with no clear D. The CDR3 is CASSLRRTNNQPQHF. CDR3 bases: TGTGCCAGCAGTTTACGGCGGACCAACAATCAGCCCCAGCATTTT.